Sequencing of this TCR beta chain was carried out in a study of blood T cell repertoires in COVID-19. Study details: Both acute and convalescent COVID-19 samples were obtained from the United States, Italy and Spain. From T cells, B-cell-depleted T cells, or PBMCs came the material, which was cDNA or gDNA.

The CDR3 spans 13 residues. Germline V gene sequence: CDR1 MNHEY, CDR2 SVGAGI. Losses at the gene ends were 7 bases for V and 11 bases for J; bases not matched to a gene: 5. Original analysis: Estimated nucleated cell counts came from reference gene primer amplification. Sequencing used immunoSEQ multiplex PCR; TCRdb keeps in-frame clones, though not all of them. V and J calls plus clone size are reproduced from that table; the DNA served to infer D and trimming. Among approximately 140,000 clones listed, about 87% were seen once. The V and J genes are TRBV6-5 and TRBJ1-6, with TRBD1 identical over 10 bases. Sequenced sample: peripheral blood. The receptor was derived from an elderly man with acute or convalescent COVID-19. The CDR3 spells CASIGTGAPPLHF. CDR3 nucleotides: TGTGCCAGCATCGGGACAGGGGCTCCACCCCTCCACTTT.